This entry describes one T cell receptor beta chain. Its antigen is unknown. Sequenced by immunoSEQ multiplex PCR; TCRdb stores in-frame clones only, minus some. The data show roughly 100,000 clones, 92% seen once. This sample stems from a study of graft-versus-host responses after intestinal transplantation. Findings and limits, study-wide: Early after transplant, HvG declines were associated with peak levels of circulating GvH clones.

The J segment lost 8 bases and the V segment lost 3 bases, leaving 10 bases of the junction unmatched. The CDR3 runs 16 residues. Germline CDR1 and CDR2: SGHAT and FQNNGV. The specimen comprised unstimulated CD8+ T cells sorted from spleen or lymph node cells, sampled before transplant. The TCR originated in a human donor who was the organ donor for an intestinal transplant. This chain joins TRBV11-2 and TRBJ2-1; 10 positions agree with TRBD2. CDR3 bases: TGTGCCAGCAGCTTCGCGCCTAGCGGGAGTAGGGATGAGCAGTTCTTC. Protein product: CASSFAPSGSRDEQFF.